The rows below give T cell receptor beta chains drawn from one sample of a study of cytomegalovirus exposure and HLA in healthy donors. Generated by immunoSEQ multiplex PCR, the TCRdb table keeps only in-frame clones and is missing some. Of some 180,000 clones listed, around 79% are singletons. Specimen: PBMCs. Receptors originate from a woman aged 30 to 39 in good health and CMV-seropositive. Each CDR3 is given with its conserved first and last residue. The D gene is left open where the match is weak. Part of the rows lack a size; the others show once, few, many or a class for expanded clones.

v_gene,j_gene,d_gene,abundance,CDR3nt,CDR3aa
TRBV27,TRBJ1-1,-,-,TGTGCCAGCAGTTTCAGGGATAGGGGCACTGAAGCTTTCTTT,CASSFRDRGTEAFF
TRBV2,TRBJ1-2,TRBD1,once,TGTGCCAGCGAAGACAGGGAATGGAGTGGCTACACCTTC,CASEDREWSGYTF
TRBV4-3,TRBJ2-7,TRBD1,-,TGCGCCAGCAGCCCCGCGTCGGGACAGACCTACGAGCAGTACTTC,CASSPASGQTYEQYF
TRBV5-1,TRBJ2-3,-,few,TGCGCCAGCAGCTTGGACAGTAGCACAGATACGCAGTATTTT,CASSLDSSTDTQYF
TRBV11-2,TRBJ2-7,TRBD2,-,TGTGCCAGCAGCTTAGGAGCGGGACGCTACGAGCAGTACTTC,CASSLGAGRYEQYF
TRBV4-1,TRBJ2-7,-,once,TGCGCCAGCAGCCAAGTGGGGGGAACTAGGGTCTACGAGCAGTACTTC,CASSQVGGTRVYEQYF
TRBV4-3,TRBJ2-7,-,-,TGCGCCAGCAGCCAAGAGTTGGCAGAAACCTACGAGCAGTACTTC,CASSQELAETYEQYF
TRBV10-3,TRBJ2-1,TRBD2,-,TGTGCCATCAGTGAGACTAGCGGATCCTACAATGAGCAGTTCTTC,CAISETSGSYNEQFF
TRBV29-1,TRBJ2-7,TRBD1,-,TGCAGCGTTGTTGACTCGGGACAGCAAGAGCTCGGGTCCTACGAGCAGTACTTC,CSVVDSGQQELGSYEQYF
TRBV27,TRBJ2-2,-,few,TGTGCCAGCAGTTTAGCCCCGGTACTAGCCGGGGAGCTGTTTTTT,CASSLAPVLAGELFF
TRBV16,TRBJ2-2,-,-,TGTGCCAGCAGCCAATCCCGGGCCGGGGAGCTGTTTTTT,CASSQSRAGELFF
TRBV9,TRBJ2-7,-,-,TGTGCCAGCAGCCCAGGGATTACTTACGAGCAGTACTTC,CASSPGITYEQYF
TRBV14,TRBJ2-7,-,-,TGTGCCAGAAACCTTATACGTGCCGGGATTGGGTACGAGCAGTACTTC,CARNLIRAGIGYEQYF
TRBV19,TRBJ2-2,-,-,TGTGCCAGTAGTATATCGTGGAACACCGGGGAGCTGTTTTTT,CASSISWNTGELFF
TRBV29-1,TRBJ2-7,TRBD2,-,TGCAGCGCTCGTAGCGGGAGGGCCTACGAGCAGTACTTC,CSARSGRAYEQYF
TRBV6-1,TRBJ2-3,-,-,TGTGCCAGCAGTGCGCGGCCAGATACGCAGTATTTT,CASSARPDTQYF
TRBV11-2,TRBJ2-5,TRBD1,-,TGTGCCAGCAGCTTCGGGACAGGGTGGCAGACCCAGTACTTC,CASSFGTGWQTQYF
TRBV5-1,TRBJ2-2,-,-,TGCGCCAGCAGCGTACCACAGGGTATAAGGAACACCGGGGAGCTGTTTTTT,CASSVPQGIRNTGELFF
TRBV15,TRBJ2-1,-,-,TGTGCCACCAGCAGCCCGGGAAGTTTCCATGAGCAGTTCTTC,CATSSPGSFHEQFF
TRBV2,TRBJ1-2,-,-,TGTGCCAGCGGGGCAGGCCCTTATGGCTACACCTTC,CASGAGPYGYTF
TRBV7-2,TRBJ2-1,TRBD2,-,TGTGCCAGCAGCCTAGCGGGCTCCTCCTACAATGAGCAGTTCTTC,CASSLAGSSYNEQFF
TRBV2,TRBJ2-7,-,few,TGTGCCAGCAGTCCACACCAGGGGTTCTACGAGCAGTACTTC,CASSPHQGFYEQYF